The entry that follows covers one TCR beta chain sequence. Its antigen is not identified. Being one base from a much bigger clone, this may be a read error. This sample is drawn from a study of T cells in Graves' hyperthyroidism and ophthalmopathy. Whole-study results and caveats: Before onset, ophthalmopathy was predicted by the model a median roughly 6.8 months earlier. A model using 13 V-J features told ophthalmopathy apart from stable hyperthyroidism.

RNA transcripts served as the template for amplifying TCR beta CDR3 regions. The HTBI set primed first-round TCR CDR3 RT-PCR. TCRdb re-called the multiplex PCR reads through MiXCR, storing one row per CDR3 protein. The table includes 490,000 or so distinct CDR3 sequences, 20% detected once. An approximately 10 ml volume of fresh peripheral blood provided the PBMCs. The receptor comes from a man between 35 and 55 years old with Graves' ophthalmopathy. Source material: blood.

CDR3 in amino acids: CASGYSQGKGWNEQFF. CDR3 coding DNA: TGTGCCAGCGGTTACTCGCAGGGAAAAGGTTGGAATGAGCAGTTCTTC. The chain combines TRBV6-5 with TRBJ2-1, with a possible D match to TRBD1 (5 bases). The germline CDR1 and CDR2 sequences are MNHEY and SVGAGI. The CDR3 has 16 amino acids.